This T cell receptor beta chain was sequenced for a study of shared clonotypes between healthy human individuals. General study findings and limits: Four donors showed sharing of approximately 5% of naive CD4 clonotypes.

About this clone itself: The antigen is unknown.

Method: immunoSEQ multiplex PCR; TCRdb's copy keeps in-frame clones and lacks some. The sample has roughly 1.4 million clones; 98% to 99% are singletons. Trimming removed 2 bases at V and 0 bases at J, with 10 bases between. Germline V lookup: CDR1 SQVTM, CDR2 ANQGSEA. The length of the CDR3 is 14 residues. The sequencing sample was made of naive CD4+ T cells sorted from blood. Described subset: CD45RA+ positively selected. The rearrangement links TRBV29-1 to TRBJ1-1, with D maybe TRBD1 (5 bases). The sequence came from a man aged 25-45 years in good health. Here the CDR3 reads CSVERQLMNTEAFF. The DNA of the CDR3 is TGCAGCGTTGAACGACAGCTAATGAACACTGAAGCTTTCTTT. Based on the CDR3 plus reference TRBV29-1 and TRBJ1-1, the full variable domain is SAVISQKPSRDICQRGTSLTIQCQVDSQVTMMFWYRQQPGQSLTLIATANQGSEATYESGFVIDKFPISRPNLTFSTLTVSNMSPEDSSIYLCSVERQLMNTEAFFGQGTRLTVV.